This T cell receptor (beta chain) was identified during a study of blood T cell repertoires in COVID-19. At the level of the study: Samples of COVID-19 (acute and convalescent) were obtained from the United States, Italy and Spain. Nucleic acid was either cDNA or gDNA, and it came from T cells, B-cell-depleted T cells, or PBMCs.

In the authors' methods: Amplification of reference gene primers provided the estimated nucleated cell counts. Some clones are missing from TCRdb's copy, which holds only in-frame ones; the method was immunoSEQ multiplex PCR. Clone size and V and J calls were adopted from that table, with D and trimming inferred from the DNA. Of under 300,000 clones in the sample, around 88% were seen once. Germline loops: CDR1 SGDLS, CDR2 YYNGEE. J lost 1 base, V lost 2 bases, and 4 bases had no gene match. The CDR3 length is 15 residues. This rearrangement joins TRBV9 to TRBJ2-3, with 7 bases matching TRBD2. The origin of this receptor is a man older than 75 with acute or convalescent COVID-19. Sequencing was done on a sample of peripheral blood. The CDR3 is CASSVPSGGTDTQYF. In DNA form, the CDR3 reads TGTGCCAGCAGCGTTCCTAGCGGCGGCACAGATACGCAGTATTTT.